This T cell receptor beta chain was recorded in a study of T cell responses to AZD1222 COVID-19 vaccine (dated by TCRdb to the early 2020s). For the wider study: Because spike-specific TCR depth and breadth did not differ between the two schedules, AZD1222 recipients who got a second dose at roughly 4 weeks were pooled with those who got a second dose at roughly 12 weeks. A total of around 240 trial participants underwent TCR sequencing, of whom some 200 had received two doses of AZD1222 and roughly 26 had received two doses of the MenACWY control vaccine. Enrollment into the trials was organized by age into subgroups of 18-55, 56-69 and 70-plus years, and those subgroups contained approximately 150, 30 and 60 TCR-sequenced participants, respectively.

General conclusions and limits of the study: Reportedly, almost half of the unique spike-specific TCRs recognized epitopes lying outside the regions that are mutated in the B.1.351 and B.1.1.7 variants. A significant rise in spike-specific TCR breadth and depth was observed after two AZD1222 doses relative to day 0 and relative to MenACWY recipients. No day 14 peak-response samples were available, so repertoires were characterized only after the peak T cell response. Participants were mostly white British and included more females than males, and it was suggested by the authors that clonal diversity may have been underestimated. CD4 TCRs associated with the vaccine covered the entire spike protein, and the dominant responses were in regions 160-218 and 743-854. Conclusions about previously exposed vaccinees were limited because only six AZD1222 recipients were SARS-CoV-2 seropositive at baseline. The 56-69-year group was small, and its depth increase did not reach significance, likely because of low power.

The CDR3 regions of human TCRbeta chains were subjected to immunosequencing. The study's processing was this. TCRs in the repertoires were matched against a reference library of SARS-CoV-2-specific TCRs that had been generated with the MIRA antigen-specificity platform. Breadth was defined as the fraction of unique TCRs that were SARS-CoV-2-associated. Depth was defined as the fraction of total T cells that were SARS-CoV-2-associated. Using the MIRA data, every spike-specific TCR was mapped to the spike region that the TCR reacted to and assigned to either a CD4 or a CD8 class. Log10-transformed breadth and depth values were compared by one-way ANOVA with Sidak's multiple comparisons tests. Here the immuneACCESS table is served through TCRdb, limited to in-frame sequences with V and J called. Missing clones are a known gap in these copies; in checked studies unresolved V genes cover under half, and the rest lacks a known reason. That table supplies the V and J calls and clone size; D and trimming were determined from the DNA. The sample table lists roughly 100,000 clones, roughly 90% of them with a count of one. Of the sample, 2.5% to 3% falls within the top ten clones.

The sample's time point label, in plain terms: baseline before first vaccination. Samples from vaccinated people were obtained from the UK trials COV001 and COV002, which included a single-blind randomized controlled phase 2/3 trial of AZD1222 (ChAdOx1 nCoV-19) in healthy adults. For TCRbeta chain sequencing, PBMC samples were collected from trial participants at day 0 and at day 28 after the second dose. The germline ends are 21 bases apart after V is trimmed by 5 bases and J by 11 bases. CDR1 and CDR2, looked up from the germline V gene, are SNHLY and FYNNEI. From cysteine to phenylalanine, the CDR3 is 14 amino acids long. CDR3 DNA is the only sequence kept; it has 42 bases, read in frame from the first base. With regard to this clone: Its specific antigen is unknown. The input lacks base qualities; no much larger clone sits a single base away.

The sequence joins TRBV2 to TRBJ1-1, and perhaps TRBD1 as D gene, on 5 matching bases. The material was peripheral blood, obtained on day 0 of AZD1222 vaccination. This receptor was obtained from an adult in good health. In nucleotide form, the sequence is TGTGCCAGCAGTCTCCAAGGAAGGGGCGCATCCGCTTTCTTT. Its protein product is CASSLQGRGASAFF.